The 31 T cell receptor beta chains below come from one sample, sequenced in a study of T cells after yellow fever vaccination. Via MiXCR, TCRdb re-called the 5' RACE reads, giving one row per CDR3 protein. The table includes just under 600,000 distinct CDR3 sequences, approximately 15% detected once. This material consisted of PBMCs, taken on the day of the yellow fever booster vaccination. Source of these receptors: a man aged 30 to 45 who received the YFV17D yellow fever vaccine.

This clonotype turned up a few times. This chain links TRBV2 with TRBJ2-1; D might be TRBD1 or TRBD2, each matching 5 bases. The CDR3 sequence is 17 residues long. The V and J ends lost 2 bases and 3 bases respectively, with 17 bases between them. The germline CDR1 and CDR2 sequences are SNHLY and FYNNEI. The CDR3 bases are TGTGCCAGCAGTGAATCTGGGGCGGGCTCCTACTACAATGAGCAGTTCTTC. Translated: CASSESGAGSYYNEQFF.

This clonotype was observed a few times. The chain couples TRBV29-1 to TRBJ2-7; no definite D call. V gave up 4 bases and J gave up 5 bases, with 12 bases separating them. Germline values: CDR1 SQVTM, CDR2 ANQGSEA. The CDR3 is 12 amino acids. The DNA for the CDR3 is TGCAGCGTTGCGACCCCGTGGGACGAGCAGTACTTC. This gives the protein CSVATPWDEQYF.

This clonotype was detected a few times. The chain has TRBV20-1 and TRBJ2-7; the D gene is possibly TRBD2 (5 bases). Germline V gene sequence: CDR1 DFQATT, CDR2 SNEGSKA (reference sequence). This CDR3 is 13 amino acids long. V was shortened by 5 bases and J by 2 bases, with 13 bases between the two germline ends. CDR3 residues: CSALWGETYEQYF. In DNA form, the CDR3 reads TGCAGTGCTCTTTGGGGAGAGACCTACGAGCAGTACTTC.

The chain carries TRBV12-3 or TRBV12-4 and TRBJ1-4, with 7 bases aligning to TRBD1. The ends lost 5 bases at V and 4 bases at J; junction bases unmatched: 7. The CDR3 consists of 15 residues. The CDR3 protein is CASSAPGGNNEKLFF. The CDR3 region has the DNA TGTGCCAGCAGTGCCCCAGGGGGTAATAATGAAAAACTGTTTTTT.

The rearrangement uses TRBV5-4 and TRBJ2-1, with D possibly matching TRBD1 (6 bases). V was clipped by 3 bases and J by 8 bases, with 15 bases between them. Per germline, CDR1 SGHNT and CDR2 YYREEE (reference sequence). This CDR3 has 14 residues. The CDR3 bases are TGTGCCAGCAGCTCGAATTCCAGGGGAGATGAGCAGTTCTTC. This codes for CASSSNSRGDEQFF.

This clonotype has only a few counts. J is TRBJ2-7 and V is TRBV28; weak D call: TRBD1 (5 bases). CDR1 is MDHEN and CDR2 is SYDVKM in the germline V gene. Trimming cost V 3 bases and J 3 bases, with 9 bases left between them. The CDR3 contains 13 residues. The CDR3 DNA follows: TGTGCCAGCAGTTTGGGGCGGATCTACGAGCAGTACTTC. Protein sequence: CASSLGRIYEQYF.

The chain combines TRBV12-3 or TRBV12-4 with TRBJ2-3; 8 bases match TRBD2. The trim removed 5 bases at V and 10 bases at J, leaving 11 bases unmatched. This CDR3 region has 14 residues. CDR3 protein: CASSQTETGGAQYF. In DNA, the CDR3 is TGTGCCAGCAGTCAAACTGAAACGGGAGGGGCGCAGTATTTT.

This clonotype was counted only a few times. The CDR3 DNA reads TGTGCCAGCAGCCGCACATGGGGCTTTGATAATTCACCCCTCCACTTT. Amino acid sequence: CASSRTWGFDNSPLHF. The V gene is TRBV3-1, the J gene TRBJ1-6; D might be TRBD1 (5 bases). V lost 4 bases to trimming and J lost 5 bases, with 15 bases between them. Per germline, CDR1 LGHDT and CDR2 YNNKEL (reference sequence). The CDR3 has 16 amino acids.

The V call is TRBV5-4, the J call TRBJ2-1; either TRBD1 or TRBD2 may supply D (5 bases each). The CDR3 is 13 amino acids. The germline V gene has CDR1 SGHNT and CDR2 YYREEE (reference sequence). V dropped 4 bases and J dropped 15 bases, with 20 bases sitting between them. The CDR3 region is CASSTPGPPVLFF. The CDR3 nucleotides read TGTGCCAGCAGCACCCCGGGACCCCCCGTTCTGTTCTTC.

The V and J genes are TRBV18 and TRBJ2-5; weak D call: TRBD2 (5 bases). Germline CDR1 and CDR2: KGHSH and LQKENI. V was trimmed by 3 bases and J by 3 bases, leaving 17 bases between them. The CDR3 totals 16 residues. The CDR3 spells CASSPEVGGGEETQYF. The CDR3 nucleotides read TGTGCCAGCTCACCGGAGGTAGGAGGCGGAGAAGAGACCCAGTACTTC.

Only a few counts were recorded for this clonotype. This chain connects TRBV9 to TRBJ2-1; 9 bases match TRBD2. Germline CDR1 and CDR2: SGDLS and YYNGEE. The CDR3 runs 17 residues. J lost 3 bases, V lost 0 bases, and 7 bases had no gene match. The CDR3 region is CASSVEPTSGRYNEQFF. The CDR3 coding sequence is TGTGCCAGCAGCGTAGAACCAACTAGCGGGCGCTACAATGAGCAGTTCTTC.

A few counts support this clonotype. The chain employs TRBV6-5 and TRBJ2-7; 10 nucleotides align to TRBD2. The CDR3 is 16 amino acids. The junction had 8 bases not matched to a gene; V was cut back by 2 bases and J by 4 bases. Germline V gives CDR1 MNHEY, CDR2 SVGAGI. CDR3: CASSYRWTSGTYEQYF. Written as DNA, the CDR3 is TGTGCCAGCAGTTACCGTTGGACTAGCGGTACGTACGAGCAGTACTTC.

The chain joins TRBV4-2 to TRBJ2-7, with 7 bases identical to TRBD2. The germline V gene encodes CDR1 LGHNA and CDR2 YNFKEQ. CDR3 size: 15 residues. Trimming at V came to 0 bases and at J to 3 bases, leaving 5 bases not matched to a gene. CDR3 coding DNA: TGTGCCAGCAGCCAAGAGGGCGGGAGTCTCTACGAGCAGTACTTC. Encoded protein: CASSQEGGSLYEQYF.

The genes are TRBV9 and TRBJ2-1; D possibly corresponds to TRBD1 (6 bases). The CDR3 spans 13 residues. Between the trimmed V and J ends, which lost 4 bases and 8 bases, there was a span of 13 bases. The V gene's germline CDR1 is SGDLS and CDR2 YYNGEE. The CDR3 is CASSTLQGHEQFF. CDR3 nucleotides: TGTGCCAGCAGCACCCTACAGGGACATGAGCAGTTCTTC.

The chain is built from TRBV5-1 and TRBJ2-3; possible D gene TRBD2, 5 bases. V lost 4 bases to trimming and J lost 1 base, with 13 bases between them. The germline CDR1 and CDR2 sequences are SGHRS and YFSETQ. The CDR3 has 15 amino acids. This chain's CDR3 is CASSPADGGTDTQYF. The CDR3 DNA reads TGCGCCAGCAGCCCAGCGGACGGGGGCACAGATACGCAGTATTTT.

This clonotype was counted between two and nine times. The rearrangement uses TRBV27 and TRBJ2-7; no clear D gene. CDR3 length: 13 residues. V lost 3 bases, J lost 3 bases, and 9 bases lay in between. CDR1 is MNHEY and CDR2 is SMNVEV in the germline V gene (reference sequence). The CDR3 DNA follows: TGTGCCAGCAGTTTGAGAGGCTACTACGAGCAGTACTTC. Amino acid sequence: CASSLRGYYEQYF.

The chain uses TRBV6-6 and TRBJ1-4; TRBD1 is a possible D gene (6 bases). The CDR3 runs to 13 residues. Deletions cut 2 bases from V and 10 bases from J, with 11 bases between. Germline V gene data show CDR1 as MNHNY and CDR2 as SVGAGI (reference sequence). CDR3 region: CASSYLWGAKLFF. The CDR3 bases are TGTGCCAGCAGTTACCTTTGGGGGGCAAAACTGTTTTTT.

This chain links TRBV7-2 with TRBJ1-4; D not certain. V shed 5 bases and J shed 6 bases, with 7 bases lying between them. The CDR3 runs 12 residues. CDR1 is SGHTA and CDR2 is FQGNSA in the germline V gene. In DNA, the CDR3 is TGTGCCAGCAGCAAAGGTTATGAAAAACTGTTTTTT. The encoded protein is CASSKGYEKLFF.

This clonotype appeared a few times. In DNA, the CDR3 is TGTGCCAGCAAGGGACTAGCGACCAACACCGGGGAGCTGTTTTTT. Its protein product is CASKGLATNTGELFF. The chain uses TRBV3-1 and TRBJ2-2, with 10 bases fitting TRBD2. Germline loops: CDR1 LGHDT, CDR2 YNNKEL (reference sequence). This CDR3 is 15 amino acids long. J was trimmed by 2 bases and V by 7 bases; bases with no gene match: 4.

There are a few counts of this clonotype. J is TRBJ2-1 and V is TRBV7-9, with 11 bases lining up with TRBD1. After removal of 7 bases from V and 6 bases from J, the junction contained 8 bases not matched to a gene. The CDR3 runs 15 residues. CDR1 and CDR2 (germline): SEHNR, FQNEAQ (reference sequence). In nucleotides, the CDR3 is TGTGCCAGCAACCCCCGGGACAGGGGGTCCAATGAGCAGTTCTTC. Amino acid sequence: CASNPRDRGSNEQFF.

The chain employs TRBV7-9 and TRBJ1-1; a weak D match, TRBD1 (6 bases). V was pared by 5 bases and J by 6 bases, with 16 bases between. Germline V gene sequence: CDR1 SEHNR, CDR2 FQNEAQ (reference sequence). The CDR3 is made up of 14 amino acids. This CDR3 is CASSIESRGSEAFF. The CDR3 region has the DNA TGTGCCAGCAGCATCGAAAGCAGGGGTTCTGAAGCTTTCTTT.

CDR3 sequence reads: CASSQRGEQETQYF. CDR3 in DNA: TGTGCCAGCAGCCAACGGGGGGAGCAAGAGACCCAGTACTTC. The V gene is TRBV4-2, the J gene TRBJ2-5, with 7 bases fitting TRBD2. V lost 2 bases and J lost 2; bases outside the gene matches: 2. Per germline, CDR1 LGHNA and CDR2 YNFKEQ. The CDR3 extends over 14 amino acids.

This clonotype was seen more than once but under ten times. Written as DNA, the CDR3 is TGCAGCGTTGAAGGTGGTATGGGACTAGCGGGAGGAAGGCAGTTCTTC. This codes for CSVEGGMGLAGGRQFF. The chain links TRBV29-1 to TRBJ2-1; 15 bases map to TRBD2. CDR3 length equals 16 residues. V dropped 1 base and J dropped 12; count of bases not matched to a gene: 10. Germline V gene lookup returns CDR1 SQVTM and CDR2 ANQGSEA.

There are a few counts of this clonotype. The chain recombines TRBV20-1 with TRBJ1-5; 7 bases agree with TRBD1. The CDR3 consists of 13 residues. Germline assignment: CDR1 DFQATT and CDR2 SNEGSKA (reference sequence). Trimming at V came to 6 bases and at J to 9 bases, leaving 11 bases not matched to a gene. The CDR3 spells CSARDREGAPQHF. Written as DNA, the CDR3 is TGCAGTGCCCGAGACAGGGAAGGCGCGCCCCAGCATTTT.

In this sample, this clonotype turned up a few times. The chain employs TRBV18 and TRBJ2-7; TRBD2 might be the D (5 bases). The ends were cut back, 6 bases at V and 3 bases at J, with 15 bases in the middle. Germline V gene sequence: CDR1 KGHSH, CDR2 LQKENI. The CDR3 sequence is 14 residues long. The CDR3 protein is CASSREGIVYEQYF. The CDR3 nucleotides read TGTGCCAGCTCCCGCGAGGGCATTGTCTACGAGCAGTACTTC.

The V gene is TRBV29-1, the J gene TRBJ2-1; 7 bases map to TRBD1. The CDR3 runs 12 residues. Germline V gives CDR1 SQVTM, CDR2 ANQGSEA. Unmatched junction bases numbered 8, after V lost 7 bases and J lost 8 bases. In nucleotides, the CDR3 is TGCAGCGCCCAGGGACAGTGGGATGAGCAGTTCTTC. Residues: CSAQGQWDEQFF.

The rearrangement links TRBV29-1 to TRBJ2-5; D uncertain. With 5 bases removed from V and 1 base from J, the gap between germline ends came to 11 bases. Germline loops: CDR1 SQVTM, CDR2 ANQGSEA. This CDR3 contains 13 residues. Written as DNA, the CDR3 is TGCAGCGTTCGAACCCGGGCCCAAGAGACCCAGTACTTC. It yields the protein CSVRTRAQETQYF.

This clonotype came up a few times. The gene calls are TRBV5-1 and TRBJ2-7; 7 nucleotides match TRBD2. The CDR3 is 15 amino acids. CDR1 SGHRS and CDR2 YFSETQ come from the germline V gene. V lost 2 bases to trimming and J lost 3 bases; unmatched junction nucleotides: 8. The CDR3 DNA reads TGCGCCAGCAGCTTCGAGGGCGGGAGTTTCTACGAGCAGTACTTC. Its protein product is CASSFEGGSFYEQYF.

The CDR3, as DNA: TGCAGTGCGAAGCCGGGACAGGTCCTCTCTGGGGCCAACGTCCTGACTTTC. Translation gives CSAKPGQVLSGANVLTF. The chain has TRBV20-1 and TRBJ2-6; TRBD1 aligns across 8 bases. The CDR3 extends over 17 amino acids. The germline gives CDR1 DFQATT, CDR2 SNEGSKA (reference sequence). The junction had 10 bases not matched to a gene; V was cut back by 6 bases and J by 0 bases.

This clonotype was counted a few times. This chain links TRBV4-3 with TRBJ2-3; D gene ambiguous. The CDR3 sequence is 19 residues long. Trimming took 0 bases from V and 0 from J, leaving 19 bases between them. Germline V gives CDR1 LGHNA, CDR2 YSLEER. In nucleotides, the CDR3 is TGCGCCAGCAGCCAAGATGTGTCAGGCCAATCCCCTAGCACAGATACGCAGTATTTT. Its protein is CASSQDVSGQSPSTDTQYF.

This clonotype was picked up many times. The chain employs TRBV12-3 or TRBV12-4 and TRBJ2-1; the D is unclear. The CDR3 loop spans 14 amino acids. Trimming removed 2 bases from V and 2 bases from J, with 7 bases in between. The DNA for the CDR3 is TGTGCCAGCAGTTTAATTCGGGCCTACAATGAGCAGTTCTTC. As protein: CASSLIRAYNEQFF.